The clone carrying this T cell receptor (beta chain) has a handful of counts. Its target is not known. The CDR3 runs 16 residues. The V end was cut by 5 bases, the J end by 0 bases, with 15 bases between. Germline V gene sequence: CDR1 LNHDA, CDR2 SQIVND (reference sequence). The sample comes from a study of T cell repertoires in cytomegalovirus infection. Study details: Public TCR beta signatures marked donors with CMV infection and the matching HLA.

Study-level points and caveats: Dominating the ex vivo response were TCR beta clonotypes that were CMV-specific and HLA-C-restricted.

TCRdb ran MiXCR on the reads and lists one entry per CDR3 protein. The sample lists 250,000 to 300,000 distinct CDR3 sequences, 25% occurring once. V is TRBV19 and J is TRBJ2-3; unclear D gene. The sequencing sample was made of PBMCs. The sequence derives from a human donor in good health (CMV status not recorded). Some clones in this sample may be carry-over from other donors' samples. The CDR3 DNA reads TGTGCCAGTAGTCCCCTACTGGTAGCTAGCACAGATACGCAGTATTTT. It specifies CASSPLLVASTDTQYF.